This is a list of T cell receptor beta chains from one sample in a study of T cells after yellow fever vaccination. TCRdb passed the 5' RACE reads through MiXCR, listing each CDR3 protein once. This repertoire shows about 130,000 distinct CDR3 sequences, 8% to 10% found once; its top ten account for 30% to 50%. Sequenced here: CD8+ T cells sorted from PBMCs, sampled on the day of the yellow fever booster vaccination. These receptors all stem from a young man who received the YFV17D yellow fever vaccine. The CDR3 runs from the conserved cysteine through the conserved F or W. Each record gives: D gene, V gene, J gene, clone size, CDR3 DNA, CDR3 protein. A D gene is named only where the DNA matches it firmly. The size entry is marked missing in some rows and otherwise reads once, few, many or a size class.

d_call: TRBD2; v_call: TRBV29-1; j_call: TRBJ2-7; clone_size: many; cdr3_nt: TGCAGCGCCCACTTAGCCAGCGGGGGTGACGAGTTGTGGGAGCAGTACTTC; cdr3_aa: CSAHLASGGDELWEQYF
d_call: -; v_call: TRBV12-3/TRBV12-4; j_call: TRBJ1-6; clone_size: -; cdr3_nt: TGTGCCAGCAGCCAAGCCGGGGGCCCGAATTCACCCCTCCACTTT; cdr3_aa: CASSQAGGPNSPLHF
d_call: -; v_call: TRBV9; j_call: TRBJ2-1; clone_size: few; cdr3_nt: TGTGCCAGCAGCGCCCACTCCGAGGGGTACAATGAGCAGTTCTTC; cdr3_aa: CASSAHSEGYNEQFF
d_call: -; v_call: TRBV5-6; j_call: TRBJ1-5; clone_size: few; cdr3_nt: TGTGCCAGCAGCTTGTTGTCAGGGGATAGCAATCAGCCCCAGCATTTT; cdr3_aa: CASSLLSGDSNQPQHF
d_call: -; v_call: TRBV13; j_call: TRBJ2-2; clone_size: -; cdr3_nt: TGTGCCAGCAGCCCCGCGGACACCGCGAACACCGGGGAGCTGTTTTTT; cdr3_aa: CASSPADTANTGELFF
d_call: TRBD1; v_call: TRBV7-6; j_call: TRBJ2-7; clone_size: many; cdr3_nt: TGTGCCAGCACCCCAGGGGGTCCTACCTACGAGCAGTACTTC; cdr3_aa: CASTPGGPTYEQYF
d_call: TRBD1; v_call: TRBV29-1; j_call: TRBJ2-7; clone_size: few; cdr3_nt: TGCAGCGCCCTTACAGGGGGAGCCTACGAGCAGTACTTC; cdr3_aa: CSALTGGAYEQYF
d_call: -; v_call: TRBV4-2; j_call: TRBJ2-3; clone_size: few; cdr3_nt: TGTGCCAGCAGCCAAGCGTCACTTGCTGGGGATACGCAGTATTTT; cdr3_aa: CASSQASLAGDTQYF
d_call: TRBD1; v_call: TRBV25-1; j_call: TRBJ2-2; clone_size: few; cdr3_nt: TGTGCCAGCAGACCCGGGACAGTGAGGGGCACCGGGGAGCTGTTTTTT; cdr3_aa: CASRPGTVRGTGELFF
d_call: TRBD2; v_call: TRBV4-1; j_call: TRBJ2-1; clone_size: few; cdr3_nt: TGCGCCAGCAGCCAAGCTAGCGGGGGGGCCTATGAGCAGTTCTTC; cdr3_aa: CASSQASGGAYEQFF
d_call: TRBD1; v_call: TRBV2; j_call: TRBJ2-3; clone_size: -; cdr3_nt: TGTGCCACCGCGGGACAGGGAAGGACAGATACGCAGTATTTT; cdr3_aa: CATAGQGRTDTQYF
d_call: -; v_call: TRBV12-3/TRBV12-4; j_call: TRBJ2-5; clone_size: -; cdr3_nt: TGTGCCAGCAGTACACCAGCGGATCCCCAAGAGACCCAGTACTTC; cdr3_aa: CASSTPADPQETQYF
d_call: -; v_call: TRBV4-3; j_call: TRBJ1-1; clone_size: few; cdr3_nt: TGCGCCAGCGCAATTGGGGCCGGACCGAACACTGAAGCTTTCTTT; cdr3_aa: CASAIGAGPNTEAFF
d_call: TRBD2; v_call: TRBV4-2; j_call: TRBJ2-5; clone_size: -; cdr3_nt: TGTGCCAGCAGCCCGCGACTAGCGGGGGTGTGGGAGACCCAGTACTTC; cdr3_aa: CASSPRLAGVWETQYF
d_call: -; v_call: TRBV19; j_call: TRBJ1-1; clone_size: -; cdr3_nt: TGTGCCAGTAGTCCTCCCGCGGGGCGTCAGCCGGACGAAGCTTTCTTT; cdr3_aa: CASSPPAGRQPDEAFF
d_call: -; v_call: TRBV4-3; j_call: TRBJ1-1; clone_size: -; cdr3_nt: TGCGCCAGCAGCCAAGACCCGTACACTGAAGCTTTCTTT; cdr3_aa: CASSQDPYTEAFF
d_call: TRBD2; v_call: TRBV5-4; j_call: TRBJ2-1; clone_size: -; cdr3_nt: TGTGCCAGCAGCTTGCATAGCGGGGGGGCACAGGACAATGAGCAGTTCTTC; cdr3_aa: CASSLHSGGAQDNEQFF
d_call: -; v_call: TRBV6-5; j_call: TRBJ1-1; clone_size: few; cdr3_nt: TGTGCCAGCAGTACCGACAAGAACACTGAAGCTTTCTTT; cdr3_aa: CASSTDKNTEAFF
d_call: -; v_call: TRBV5-5; j_call: TRBJ2-2; clone_size: many; cdr3_nt: TGTGCCAGCAGTCTGGGGGGCGGGGAGCTGTTTTTT; cdr3_aa: CASSLGGGELFF
d_call: -; v_call: TRBV15; j_call: TRBJ2-1; clone_size: -; cdr3_nt: TGTGCCACCAGCAGAGATAGGGGTACCGGGTACAATGAGCAGTTCTTC; cdr3_aa: CATSRDRGTGYNEQFF
d_call: TRBD1; v_call: TRBV27; j_call: TRBJ2-1; clone_size: many; cdr3_nt: TGTGCCAGCAGTGGGGGACAGGGAGGGTACAATGAGCAGTTCTTC; cdr3_aa: CASSGGQGGYNEQFF
d_call: -; v_call: TRBV7-6; j_call: TRBJ2-5; clone_size: -; cdr3_nt: TGTGCCATCATGGCCGACTTGGAGACCCAGTACTTC; cdr3_aa: CAIMADLETQYF
d_call: -; v_call: TRBV29-1; j_call: TRBJ2-3; clone_size: few; cdr3_nt: TGCAGCGCGCGACATACTAGCACAGATACGCAGTATTTT; cdr3_aa: CSARHTSTDTQYF
d_call: -; v_call: TRBV20-1; j_call: TRBJ1-2; clone_size: many; cdr3_nt: TGCAGTGCGCGAAGGGTCGGTCCCGCTAACTATGGCTACACCTTC; cdr3_aa: CSARRVGPANYGYTF
d_call: -; v_call: TRBV2; j_call: TRBJ2-1; clone_size: -; cdr3_nt: TGTGCCAGCAGTGAAGACCCAGAGCAGTTCTTC; cdr3_aa: CASSEDPEQFF
d_call: -; v_call: TRBV7-8; j_call: TRBJ2-2; clone_size: many; cdr3_nt: TGTGCCAGCATCAACACCGGGGAGCTGTTTTTT; cdr3_aa: CASINTGELFF
d_call: -; v_call: TRBV27; j_call: TRBJ1-2; clone_size: -; cdr3_nt: TGTGCCAGCAGTTTGTATGGTGTTGGCTACACCTTC; cdr3_aa: CASSLYGVGYTF
d_call: TRBD1; v_call: TRBV20-1; j_call: TRBJ2-7; clone_size: -; cdr3_nt: TGCAGTGCAAAGACAGGGGACCATACCTACGAGCAGTACTTC; cdr3_aa: CSAKTGDHTYEQYF
d_call: -; v_call: TRBV6-6; j_call: TRBJ1-1; clone_size: few; cdr3_nt: TGTGCCAGCAGTTACGGCCGACAGGCAAACACTGAAGCTTTCTTT; cdr3_aa: CASSYGRQANTEAFF
d_call: TRBD2; v_call: TRBV29-1; j_call: TRBJ2-3; clone_size: few; cdr3_nt: TGCAGCGTTCAAAGCGGGGATAGCGTCCCAGATACGCAGTATTTT; cdr3_aa: CSVQSGDSVPDTQYF
d_call: -; v_call: TRBV20-1; j_call: TRBJ2-3; clone_size: many; cdr3_nt: TGCAGTGCTAGATTGGGGGCAGGCACAGATACGCAGTATTTT; cdr3_aa: CSARLGAGTDTQYF
d_call: TRBD1; v_call: TRBV6-5; j_call: TRBJ1-1; clone_size: -; cdr3_nt: TGTGCCAGCAGTTACCTATCGACAGGGGGGATTACTGAAGCTTTCTTT; cdr3_aa: CASSYLSTGGITEAFF
d_call: TRBD2; v_call: TRBV12-3/TRBV12-4; j_call: TRBJ2-3; clone_size: few; cdr3_nt: TGTGCCAGCAGCCTTGTGGGCGGGGGGCCCACAGATACGCAGTATTTT; cdr3_aa: CASSLVGGGPTDTQYF
d_call: -; v_call: TRBV7-9; j_call: TRBJ2-3; clone_size: few; cdr3_nt: TGTGCCAGCAGCCCACGATCTCTGGGTTTGTATTTT; cdr3_aa: CASSPRSLGLYF
d_call: TRBD1; v_call: TRBV4-1; j_call: TRBJ1-2; clone_size: -; cdr3_nt: TGCGCCAGCAGCCAAGACCAGGGGGGGGGCTACACCTTC; cdr3_aa: CASSQDQGGGYTF
d_call: -; v_call: TRBV19; j_call: TRBJ1-4; clone_size: -; cdr3_nt: TGTGCCAGTGCGGGGGACGACAGGAGACTTAATGAAAAACTGTTTTTT; cdr3_aa: CASAGDDRRLNEKLFF
d_call: -; v_call: TRBV7-9; j_call: TRBJ2-2; clone_size: -; cdr3_nt: TGTGCCAGCAGCCCTACGCCCGGGGCTAACACCGGGGAGCTGTTTTTT; cdr3_aa: CASSPTPGANTGELFF
d_call: -; v_call: TRBV11-2; j_call: TRBJ2-1; clone_size: many; cdr3_nt: TGTGCCAGCAGGCCGCCCTGGCGGAGAGACAATGAGCAGTTCTTC; cdr3_aa: CASRPPWRRDNEQFF
d_call: -; v_call: TRBV15; j_call: TRBJ2-3; clone_size: few; cdr3_nt: TGTGCCACCAGCAGAGATGGGGGGTTTCGGACGCAGTATTTT; cdr3_aa: CATSRDGGFRTQYF
d_call: -; v_call: TRBV20-1; j_call: TRBJ2-2; clone_size: few; cdr3_nt: TGCAGTGCTAGTACGCGAGGGTACGGGACCGGGGAGCTGTTTTTT; cdr3_aa: CSASTRGYGTGELFF
d_call: -; v_call: TRBV5-1; j_call: TRBJ2-3; clone_size: few; cdr3_nt: TGCGCCAGCAGGAGGGGGGGCACAGATACGCAGTATTTT; cdr3_aa: CASRRGGTDTQYF